Sequencing of this TCR beta chain was carried out in a study of T cell clonotyping in hematopoietic cell transplantation. V was cut by 4 bases and J by 0 bases, with 6 bases left in between. This CDR3 has 13 residues. Germline V gene sequence: CDR1 MNHNY, CDR2 SVGAGI (reference sequence). Time point defined: recipient sample about 28 days before transplant, after cytoreduction. Recipients were bled about 28 days pretransplant and at posttransplant days 30, 100, 180. Some clones are missing from TCRdb's copy, which holds only in-frame ones; the method was immunoSEQ multiplex PCR. Of tens of thousands of clones in the sample, 85% were seen once.

This sequence joins TRBV6-6 and TRBJ1-1; D is uncertain. The sample consisted of peripheral blood mononuclear cells, taken before stem cell transplant. The TCR was taken from a man between 60 and 75 years old with acute myeloid leukemia. Some clones in this sample may be carry-over from other donors' samples. CDR3 residues: CASSSHMNTEAFF. CDR3 DNA sequence: TGTGCCAGCAGTTCGCACATGAACACTGAAGCTTTCTTT.